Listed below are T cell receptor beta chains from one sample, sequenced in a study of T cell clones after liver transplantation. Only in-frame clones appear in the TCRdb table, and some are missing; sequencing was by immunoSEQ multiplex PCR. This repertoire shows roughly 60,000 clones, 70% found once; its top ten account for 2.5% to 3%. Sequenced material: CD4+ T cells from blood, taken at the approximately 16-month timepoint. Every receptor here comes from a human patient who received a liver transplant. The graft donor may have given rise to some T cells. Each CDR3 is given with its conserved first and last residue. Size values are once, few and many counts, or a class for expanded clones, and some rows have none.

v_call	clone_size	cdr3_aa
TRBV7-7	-	CASSLGGDSTDTQYF
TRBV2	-	CASSEVSGVGYF
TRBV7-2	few	CASGLASDTQYF
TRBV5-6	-	CASTYGGLPEAFF
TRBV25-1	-	CASSESGSSYNSPLHF
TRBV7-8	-	CASSGITAETQYF
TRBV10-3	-	CAISGIGGTDTQYF
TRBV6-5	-	CASHRGGYGNTIYF
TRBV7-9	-	CASSLAGAGAIDTQYF
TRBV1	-	CTSSQDGTGEANGQFF
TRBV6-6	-	CASRPGQGLSGNTIYF
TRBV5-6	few	CASSPNPYTQYF
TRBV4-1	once	CASSHDRGTQYNEQFF
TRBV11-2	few	CASSSGGMPGEKLFF
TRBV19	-	CASTRVAGAQETQYF
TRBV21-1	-	CASSKATRGTDTQYF
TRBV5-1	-	CASSLTGGAKGYTF
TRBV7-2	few	CASSLATSTDTQYF
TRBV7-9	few	CASSPRTGDAYGYTF
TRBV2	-	CASSEAEYGYTF
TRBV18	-	CASSQLAGTNTGELFF
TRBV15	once	CATSRDATSYQETQYF
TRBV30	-	CAWSGSGRTGELFF
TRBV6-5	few	CASSYSIGREAGELFF
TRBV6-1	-	CASSIFPTGPAPAFF
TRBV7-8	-	CASSPQGATNEKLFF
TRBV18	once	CASSPPTVQGNTEAFF
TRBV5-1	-	CASSIGGDYGYTF
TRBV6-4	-	CASSARTGTPEAFF
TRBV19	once	CASTGLAGELFF
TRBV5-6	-	CASSLLPGSGTEAFF
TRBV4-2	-	CASSQNVNTGELFF
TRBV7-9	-	CASSLLVGEQFF
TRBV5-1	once	CASSHEANGNTIYF
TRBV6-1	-	CASSEALGPVYGYTF
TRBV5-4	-	CASSFPKTGLGSSYNEQFF
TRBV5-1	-	CASSSQNSFGYGYTF
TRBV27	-	CASSSGGDTQYF
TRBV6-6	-	CASSQDGGDTEAFF
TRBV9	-	CASSPGITNTGELFF
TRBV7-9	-	CASSLKGVVTEAFF
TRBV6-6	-	CASSYRAVDNSPLHF
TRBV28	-	CATSGRDTQYF